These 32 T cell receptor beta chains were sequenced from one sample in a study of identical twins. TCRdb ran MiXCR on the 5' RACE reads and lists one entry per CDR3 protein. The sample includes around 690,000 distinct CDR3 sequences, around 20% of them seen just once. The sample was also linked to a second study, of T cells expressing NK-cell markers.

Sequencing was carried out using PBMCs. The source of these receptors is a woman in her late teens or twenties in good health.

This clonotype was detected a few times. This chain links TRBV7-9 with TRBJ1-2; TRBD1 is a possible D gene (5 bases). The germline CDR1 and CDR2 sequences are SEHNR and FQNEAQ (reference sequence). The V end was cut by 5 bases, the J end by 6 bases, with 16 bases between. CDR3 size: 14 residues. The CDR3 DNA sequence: TGTGCCAGCAGCGGGACCAAGGAACGTCATGGCTACACCTTC. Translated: CASSGTKERHGYTF.

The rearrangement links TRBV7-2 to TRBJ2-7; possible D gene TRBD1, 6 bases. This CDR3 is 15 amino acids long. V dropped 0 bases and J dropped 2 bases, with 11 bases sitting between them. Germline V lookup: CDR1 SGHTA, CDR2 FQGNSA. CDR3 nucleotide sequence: TGTGCCAGCAGCTTAGCATGGGACACCACCTACGAGCAGTACTTC. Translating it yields CASSLAWDTTYEQYF. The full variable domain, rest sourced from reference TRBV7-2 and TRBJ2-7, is GAGVSQSPSNKVTEKGKDVELRCDPISGHTALYWYRQSLGQGLEFLIYFQGNSAPDKSGLPSDRFSAERTGGSVSTLTIQRTQQEDSAVYLCASSLAWDTTYEQYFGPGTRLTVT.

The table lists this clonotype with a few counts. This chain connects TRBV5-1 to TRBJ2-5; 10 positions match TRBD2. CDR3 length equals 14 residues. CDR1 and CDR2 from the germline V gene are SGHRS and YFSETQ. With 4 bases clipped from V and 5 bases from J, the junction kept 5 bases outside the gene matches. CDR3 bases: TGCGCCAGCAGCCCGTTAGCGGGAGGTGAGACCCAGTACTTC. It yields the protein CASSPLAGGETQYF.

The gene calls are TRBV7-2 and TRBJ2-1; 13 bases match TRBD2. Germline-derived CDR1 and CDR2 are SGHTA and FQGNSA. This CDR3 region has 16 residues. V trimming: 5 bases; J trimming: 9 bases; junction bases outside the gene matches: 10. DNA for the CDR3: TGTGCCAGCAGCGCCACTAGCGGGAGGGCAGTTGGTGAGCAGTTCTTC. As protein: CASSATSGRAVGEQFF.

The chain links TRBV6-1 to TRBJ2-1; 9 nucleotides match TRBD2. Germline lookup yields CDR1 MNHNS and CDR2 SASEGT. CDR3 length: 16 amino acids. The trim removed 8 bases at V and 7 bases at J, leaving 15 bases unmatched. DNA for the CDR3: TGTGCCAGCTCCCGGGCCGGAGCGGGAGGTAGTAATGAGCAGTTCTTC. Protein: CASSRAGAGGSNEQFF.

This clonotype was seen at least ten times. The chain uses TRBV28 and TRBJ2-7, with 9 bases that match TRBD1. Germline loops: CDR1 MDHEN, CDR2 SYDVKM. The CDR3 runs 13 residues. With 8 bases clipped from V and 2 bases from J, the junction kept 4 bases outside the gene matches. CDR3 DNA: TGTGCCAGCCTCCGGGACAGGGCCTACGAGCAGTACTTC. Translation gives CASLRDRAYEQYF.

The CDR3 loop reads CSVRDRGDIGELFF. The CDR3 coding sequence is TGCAGCGTCAGAGACAGGGGGGATATCGGGGAGCTGTTTTTT. V gene TRBV29-1 combines with J gene TRBJ2-2, with TRBD1 matching 9 bases. CDR1 is SQVTM, CDR2 ANQGSEA, per germline. The CDR3 contains 14 residues. V dropped 6 bases and J dropped 7; count of bases not matched to a gene: 9.

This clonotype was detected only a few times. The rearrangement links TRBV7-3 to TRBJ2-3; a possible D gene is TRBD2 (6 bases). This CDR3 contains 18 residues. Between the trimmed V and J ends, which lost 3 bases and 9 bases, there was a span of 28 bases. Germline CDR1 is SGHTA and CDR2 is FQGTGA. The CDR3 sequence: CASSFGGAGNPSAVTQYF. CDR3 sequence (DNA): TGTGCCAGCAGCTTCGGAGGGGCGGGAAACCCGTCGGCAGTAACGCAGTATTTT.

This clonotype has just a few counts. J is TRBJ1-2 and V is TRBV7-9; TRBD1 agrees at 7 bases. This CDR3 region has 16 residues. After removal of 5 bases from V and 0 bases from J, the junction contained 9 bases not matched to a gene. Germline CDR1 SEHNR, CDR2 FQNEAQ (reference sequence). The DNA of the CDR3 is TGTGCCAGCAGCCCTGGGACAGCGACTTCTAACTATGGCTACACCTTC. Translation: CASSPGTATSNYGYTF. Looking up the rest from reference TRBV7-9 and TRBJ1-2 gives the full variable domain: DTGVSQNPRHKITKRGQNVTFRCDPISEHNRLYWYRQTLGQGPEFLTYFQNEAQLEKSRLLSDRFSAERPKGSFSTLEIQRTEQGDSAMYLCASSPGTATSNYGYTFGSGTRLTVV.

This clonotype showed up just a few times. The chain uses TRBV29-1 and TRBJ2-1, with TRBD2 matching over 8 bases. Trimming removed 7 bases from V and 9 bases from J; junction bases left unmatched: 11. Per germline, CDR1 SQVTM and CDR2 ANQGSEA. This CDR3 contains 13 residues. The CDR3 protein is CSALAVRDGEQFF. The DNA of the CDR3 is TGCAGCGCACTAGCGGTCAGAGACGGTGAGCAGTTCTTC.

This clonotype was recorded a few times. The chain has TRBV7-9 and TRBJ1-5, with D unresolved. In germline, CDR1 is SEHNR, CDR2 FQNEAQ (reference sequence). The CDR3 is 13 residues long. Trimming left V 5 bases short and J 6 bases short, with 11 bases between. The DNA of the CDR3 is TGTGCCAGCAGCGTACAATGGGGTCAGCCCCAGCATTTT. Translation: CASSVQWGQPQHF.

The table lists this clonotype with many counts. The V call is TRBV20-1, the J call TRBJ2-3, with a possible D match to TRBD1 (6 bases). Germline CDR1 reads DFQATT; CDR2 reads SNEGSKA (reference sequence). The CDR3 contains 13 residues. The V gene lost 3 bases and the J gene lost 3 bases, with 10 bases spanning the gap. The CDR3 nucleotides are TGCAGTGCTAGGGGGGCTTCGACAGATACGCAGTATTTT. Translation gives CSARGASTDTQYF.

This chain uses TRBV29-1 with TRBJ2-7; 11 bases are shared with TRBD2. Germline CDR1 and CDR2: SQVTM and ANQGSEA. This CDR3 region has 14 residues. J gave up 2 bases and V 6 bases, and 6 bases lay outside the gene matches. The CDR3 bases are TGCAGCGTACTACTAGCGGGAGTTACCTACGAGCAGTACTTC. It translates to CSVLLAGVTYEQYF.

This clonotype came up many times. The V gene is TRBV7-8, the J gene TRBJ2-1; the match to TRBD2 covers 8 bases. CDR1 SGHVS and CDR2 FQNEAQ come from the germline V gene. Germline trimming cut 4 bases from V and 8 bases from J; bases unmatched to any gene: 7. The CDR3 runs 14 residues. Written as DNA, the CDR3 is TGTGCCAGCAGCTCCGGGACTAGGGGTCATGAGCAGTTCTTC. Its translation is CASSSGTRGHEQFF.

The CDR3 DNA is TGCAGTGCGAGAAAGCTAGCGGGAGGGCCGGGGGTGGCAGATACGCAGTATTTT. Protein product: CSARKLAGGPGVADTQYF. J is TRBJ2-3 and V is TRBV20-1; 12 bases agree with TRBD2. With V trimmed by 6 bases and J by 4 bases, 17 bases remained unmatched. This CDR3 is 18 amino acids long. Per germline, CDR1 DFQATT and CDR2 SNEGSKA (reference sequence).

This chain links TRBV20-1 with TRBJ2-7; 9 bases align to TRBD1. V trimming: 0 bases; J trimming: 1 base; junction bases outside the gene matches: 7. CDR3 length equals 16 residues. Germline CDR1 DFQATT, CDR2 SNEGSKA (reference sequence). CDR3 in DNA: TGCAGTGCTAGAGATTGGGGACAGGGACCGTCCTACGAGCAGTACTTC. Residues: CSARDWGQGPSYEQYF.

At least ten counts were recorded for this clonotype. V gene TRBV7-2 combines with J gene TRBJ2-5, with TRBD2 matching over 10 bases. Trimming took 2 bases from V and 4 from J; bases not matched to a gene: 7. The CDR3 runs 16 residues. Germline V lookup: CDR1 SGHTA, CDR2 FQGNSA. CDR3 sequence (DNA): TGTGCCAGCAGCTTATGGCTAGCGGGAGCCGGAGAGACCCAGTACTTC. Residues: CASSLWLAGAGETQYF.

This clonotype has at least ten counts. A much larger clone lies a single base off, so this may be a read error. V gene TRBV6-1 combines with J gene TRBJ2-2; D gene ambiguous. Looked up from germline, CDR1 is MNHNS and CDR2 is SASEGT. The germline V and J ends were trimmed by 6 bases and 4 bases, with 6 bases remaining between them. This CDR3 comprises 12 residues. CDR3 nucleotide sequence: TGTGCCAGCAGGACGGGCACCGGGGAGCTGTTTTTT. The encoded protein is CASRTGTGELFF.

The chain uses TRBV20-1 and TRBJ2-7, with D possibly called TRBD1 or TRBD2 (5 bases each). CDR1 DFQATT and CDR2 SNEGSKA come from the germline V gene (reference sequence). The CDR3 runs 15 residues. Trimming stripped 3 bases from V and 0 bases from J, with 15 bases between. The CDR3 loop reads CSASRERSPSYEQYF. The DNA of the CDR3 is TGCAGTGCTAGCAGGGAGCGGAGCCCCTCCTACGAGCAGTACTTC.

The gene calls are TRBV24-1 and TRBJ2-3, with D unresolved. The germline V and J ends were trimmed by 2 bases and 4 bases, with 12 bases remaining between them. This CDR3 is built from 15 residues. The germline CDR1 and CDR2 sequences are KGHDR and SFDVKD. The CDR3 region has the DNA TGTGCCACCAGTGATTCCGCGATCTTAGCAGATACGCAGTATTTT. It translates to CATSDSAILADTQYF.

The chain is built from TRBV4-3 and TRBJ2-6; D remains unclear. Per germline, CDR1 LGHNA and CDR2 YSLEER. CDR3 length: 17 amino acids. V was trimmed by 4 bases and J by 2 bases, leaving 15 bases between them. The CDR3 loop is CASSRESQGAGANVLTF. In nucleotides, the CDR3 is TGCGCCAGCAGCCGAGAGTCCCAAGGCGCTGGGGCCAACGTCCTGACTTTC.

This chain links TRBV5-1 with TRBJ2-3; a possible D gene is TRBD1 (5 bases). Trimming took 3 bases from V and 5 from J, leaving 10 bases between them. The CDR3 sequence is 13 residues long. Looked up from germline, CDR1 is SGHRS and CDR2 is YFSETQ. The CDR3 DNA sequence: TGCGCCAGCAGCTCAAACCAGGGAGATACGCAGTATTTT. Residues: CASSSNQGDTQYF.

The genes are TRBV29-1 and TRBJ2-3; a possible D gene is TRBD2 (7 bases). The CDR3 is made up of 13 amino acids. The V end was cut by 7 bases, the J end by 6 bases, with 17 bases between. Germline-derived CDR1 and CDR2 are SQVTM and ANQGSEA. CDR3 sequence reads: CSGGGHSQDTQYF. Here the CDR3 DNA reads TGCAGCGGGGGGGGACACTCTCAGGATACGCAGTATTTT.

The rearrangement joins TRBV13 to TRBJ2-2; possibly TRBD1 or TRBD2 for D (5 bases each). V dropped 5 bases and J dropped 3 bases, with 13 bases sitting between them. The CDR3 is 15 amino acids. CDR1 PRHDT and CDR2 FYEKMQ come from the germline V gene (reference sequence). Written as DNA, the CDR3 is TGTGCCAGCAGCCATGGGACGGTCGACACCGGGGAGCTGTTTTTT. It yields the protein CASSHGTVDTGELFF.

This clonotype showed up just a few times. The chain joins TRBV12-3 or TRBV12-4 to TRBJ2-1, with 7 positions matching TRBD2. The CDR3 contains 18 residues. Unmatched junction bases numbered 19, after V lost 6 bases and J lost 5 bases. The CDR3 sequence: CASSKMARWAGENNEQFF. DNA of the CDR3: TGTGCCAGCAGCAAAATGGCCCGCTGGGCGGGAGAAAACAATGAGCAGTTCTTC.

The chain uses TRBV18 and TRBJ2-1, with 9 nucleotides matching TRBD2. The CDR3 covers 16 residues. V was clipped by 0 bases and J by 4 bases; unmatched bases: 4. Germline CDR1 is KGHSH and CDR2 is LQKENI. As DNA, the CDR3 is TGTGCCAGCTCACCACCATTAGCGGGGGCTTACAATGAGCAGTTCTTC. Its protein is CASSPPLAGAYNEQFF.

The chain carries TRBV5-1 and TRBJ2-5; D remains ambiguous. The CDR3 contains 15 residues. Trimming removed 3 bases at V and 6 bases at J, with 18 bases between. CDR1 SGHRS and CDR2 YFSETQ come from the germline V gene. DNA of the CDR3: TGCGCCAGCAGCTCCTCCGCGGCCCCGGAAAAGACCCAGTACTTC. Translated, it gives CASSSSAAPEKTQYF.

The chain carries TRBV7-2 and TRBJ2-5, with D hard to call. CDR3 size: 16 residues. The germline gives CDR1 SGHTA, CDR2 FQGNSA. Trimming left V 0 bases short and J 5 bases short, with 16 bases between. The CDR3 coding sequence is TGTGCCAGCAGCTTAGCGATTGCCACTAATGGGGAGACCCAGTACTTC. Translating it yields CASSLAIATNGETQYF. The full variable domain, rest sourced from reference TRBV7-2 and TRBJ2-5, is GAGVSQSPSNKVTEKGKDVELRCDPISGHTALYWYRQSLGQGLEFLIYFQGNSAPDKSGLPSDRFSAERTGGSVSTLTIQRTQQEDSAVYLCASSLAIATNGETQYFGPGTRLLVL.

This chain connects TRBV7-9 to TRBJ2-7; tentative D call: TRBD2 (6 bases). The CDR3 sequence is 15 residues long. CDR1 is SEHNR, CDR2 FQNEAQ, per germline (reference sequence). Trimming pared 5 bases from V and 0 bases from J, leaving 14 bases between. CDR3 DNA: TGTGCCAGCAGCCCAGGGACTCCCTACTCCTACGAGCAGTACTTC. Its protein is CASSPGTPYSYEQYF.

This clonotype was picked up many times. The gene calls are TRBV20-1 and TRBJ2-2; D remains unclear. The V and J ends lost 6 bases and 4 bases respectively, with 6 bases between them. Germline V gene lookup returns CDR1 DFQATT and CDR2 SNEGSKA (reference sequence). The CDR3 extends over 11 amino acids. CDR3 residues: CSAKITGELFF. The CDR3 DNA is TGCAGTGCAAAGATCACCGGGGAGCTGTTTTTT.

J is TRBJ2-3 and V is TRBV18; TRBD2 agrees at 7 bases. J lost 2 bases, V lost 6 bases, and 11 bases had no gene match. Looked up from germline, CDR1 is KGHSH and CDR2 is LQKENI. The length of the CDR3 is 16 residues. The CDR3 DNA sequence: TGTGCCAGCTCCAAAGGGCTAGCGGACCTCACAGATACGCAGTATTTT. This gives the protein CASSKGLADLTDTQYF.

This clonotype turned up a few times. CDR3 nucleotides: TGTGCCAGCTCACCACTGCTCGCAGGGCCCACGAACACCGGGGAGCTGTTTTTT. Translating gives CASSPLLAGPTNTGELFF. The chain carries TRBV18 and TRBJ2-2; perhaps TRBD1 as D (5 bases). Germline CDR1 KGHSH, CDR2 LQKENI. CDR3 length: 18 residues. The V and J ends lost 1 base and 0 bases respectively, with 15 bases between them.